This TCR beta chain was retrieved from a study of Ad26.COV2.S vaccination and SARS-CoV-2 variants (dated by TCRdb to 2020 to 2023). Notes on the research overall: Vaccine-arm donors came from COV1001, a multicentre, randomized, double-blind, placebo-controlled phase I-IIa trial of Ad26.COV2.S in healthy adults. TCRbeta repertoire sequencing was used to assess the specificity and breadth of SARS-CoV-2-reactive T cell receptors after Ad26.COV2.S vaccination. The TCR-sequenced set comprised approximately 30 samples: some 20 Ad26.COV2.S vaccine recipients, 5 placebo recipients and 8 SARS-CoV-2 convalescent individuals. Trial participants were randomized into five groups of five: low-dose or high-dose Ad26.COV2.S given once or twice, or placebo on both occasions. Investigators remained blinded to trial group allocation during experiments and outcome assessment. Ad26.COV2.S was administered intramuscularly at 5 x 10^10 or 1 x 10^11 viral particles, either as a single shot or as two shots given 56 days apart. Beyond this particular receptor, the publication reports: After vaccination, substantial breadth of spike-specific CD8+ and CD4+ T cell responses was reported. It was noted by the authors that total T cell responses may have been underestimated by the TCR breadth and depth analyses. Compared with placebo recipients, Ad26.COV2.S recipients showed higher spike-specific TCR breadth (P = 0.0014). Vaccine and placebo recipients had comparable non-spike TCR breadth, which fits with the vaccine containing only spike. The study was not powered to compare responses between vaccine doses or regimens.

The immunoSEQ Assay was the method used to sequence TCRbeta CDR3 regions. After extraction, genomic DNA underwent amplification by bias-controlled multiplex PCR, followed by high-throughput sequencing. The original pipeline was this. To quantify the absolute abundance of each unique TCRbeta CDR3 region, sequences were collapsed and filtered. Usable DNA was measured by amplifying reference genes present in all nucleated cells, and TCRbeta template counts were normalized to that usable DNA to estimate T cell fraction. Repertoire TCRs were annotated as SARS-CoV-2-specific when V gene, CDR3 amino acid sequence and J gene were exactly matched to a known reactive TCR set. The reference SARS-CoV-2 TCR set came from MIRA and was filtered for enrichment in COVID-19-positive ImmuneCODE repertoires, removing public or cross-reactive TCRs. Using the MIRA antigens, annotated TCRs were further analysed by specific ORF or by position within an ORF. Breadth was defined as annotated unique rearrangements over total unique productive rearrangements; depth was the summed frequency of those rearrangements. TCR breadth was compared between groups using two-sided Wilcoxon rank-sum tests. In TCRdb, the immuneACCESS table is reduced to in-frame sequences with V and J assigned. These tables do not hold every clone; where another copy was compared, an unresolved V gene accounts for under half, and the others remain unexplained. V, J and clone size derive from that table, while D and trimming were established from the DNA sequence. This sample holds 450,000 to 550,000 clones; 80% to 90% were observed only once. The ten largest clones capture 1.7% of the sample.

Between the V and J ends, shortened by 5 bases and 4 bases respectively, the junction contains 24 bases. From a lookup of the germline V gene (reference sequence), CDR1 and CDR2 are LNHDA and SQIVND. The CDR3 measures 18 amino acids from cysteine to phenylalanine. Only the CDR3 DNA stays, 54 bases, in frame from base 1. In the paper's terms, the treatment or condition label means: around 19 received Ad26.COV2.S at low or high dose, single or two shots; roughly 5 received placebo; per-sample allocation not given. Repertoires of vaccine and placebo recipients were sequenced from samples collected on day 63 after the first injection. Cohort 1b enrolled 25 or so adults aged 18-55 years at a single site in Boston, USA, between 29 July and 7 August 2020. Ad26.COV2.S was a replication-incompetent adenovirus type 26 vector expressing a prefusion-stabilized SARS-CoV-2 spike protein from the original Wuhan strain.

Notes on this clone: The antigen it recognizes is unknown. Base qualities are missing; no much larger clone stands one base away.

The sequence was obtained from a person between 18 and 60 years old who received the Ad26.COV2.S COVID-19 vaccine or a placebo. The chain is encoded by TRBV19 joined to TRBJ2-1, with the D gene not confidently named. The input for sequencing was peripheral blood, taken in a trial of Ad26.COV2.S vaccine versus placebo. The DNA is as follows: TGTGCCAGTAGTCCCCGGGCCAGCCCTCGGGCAGAATACAATGAGCAGTTCTTC. Its protein is CASSPRASPRAEYNEQFF.